This T cell receptor (beta chain) was retrieved from a study of graft-versus-host responses after intestinal transplantation. Turning to the study itself: Tacrolimus and steroids were given for 3 to 4 years to all recipients after anti-thymocyte globulin induction.

Produced via immunoSEQ multiplex PCR; TCRdb's table is partial and in-frame only. This sample has 70,000 to 80,000 clones, with 90% found just once. In the case of this clone: Its antigen is unidentified.

The V segment lost 4 bases and the J segment 4 bases; nucleotides outside the gene matches: 7. There are 15 residues in the CDR3. Germline V gene data show CDR1 as MNHEY and CDR2 as SVGAGI. The V and J genes are TRBV6-5 and TRBJ2-3; 8 positions agree with TRBD2. The sequence derives from a human donor who received an intestinal transplant. Sequences were derived from unstimulated CD8+ T cells sorted from spleen or lymph node cells, sampled before intestinal transplant. For the CDR3, the DNA is TGTGCCAGCAGTTTAACGCGGGGGGCCGCAGATACGCAGTATTTT. It codes for CASSLTRGAADTQYF.